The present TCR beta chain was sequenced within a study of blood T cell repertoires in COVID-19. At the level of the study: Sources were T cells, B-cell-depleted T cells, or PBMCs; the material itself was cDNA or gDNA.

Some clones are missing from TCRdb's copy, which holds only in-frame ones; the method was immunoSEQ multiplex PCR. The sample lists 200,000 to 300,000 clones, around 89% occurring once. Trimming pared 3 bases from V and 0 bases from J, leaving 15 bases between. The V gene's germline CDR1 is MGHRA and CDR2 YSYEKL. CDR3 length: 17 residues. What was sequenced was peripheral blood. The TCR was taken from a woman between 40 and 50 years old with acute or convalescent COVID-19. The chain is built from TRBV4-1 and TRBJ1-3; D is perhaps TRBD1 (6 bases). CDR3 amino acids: CASSQAGQLSSGNTIYF. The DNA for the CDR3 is TGCGCCAGCAGCCAGGCTGGACAGTTAAGCTCTGGAAACACCATATATTTT.